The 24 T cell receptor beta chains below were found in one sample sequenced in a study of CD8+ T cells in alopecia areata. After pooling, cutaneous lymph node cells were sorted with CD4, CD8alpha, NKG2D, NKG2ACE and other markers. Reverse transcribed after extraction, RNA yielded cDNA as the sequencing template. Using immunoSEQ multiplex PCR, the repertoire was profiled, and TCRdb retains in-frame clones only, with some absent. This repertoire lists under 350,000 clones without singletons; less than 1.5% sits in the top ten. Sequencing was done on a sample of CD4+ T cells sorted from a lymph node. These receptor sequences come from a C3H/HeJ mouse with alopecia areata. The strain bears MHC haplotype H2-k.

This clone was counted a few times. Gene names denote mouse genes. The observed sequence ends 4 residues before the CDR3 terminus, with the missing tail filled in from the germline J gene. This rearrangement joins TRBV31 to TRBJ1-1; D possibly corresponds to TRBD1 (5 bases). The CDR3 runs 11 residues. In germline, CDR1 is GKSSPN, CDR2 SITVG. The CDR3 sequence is CAWSRGEEVFF. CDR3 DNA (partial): TGTGCCTGGAGTCGGGGGGAA. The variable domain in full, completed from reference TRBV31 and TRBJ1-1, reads AQTIHQWPVAEIKAVGSPLSLGCTIKGKSSPNLYWYWQATGGTLQQLFYSITVGQVESVVQLNLSASRPKDDQFILSTEKLLLSHSGFYLCAWSRGEEVFFGKGTRLTVV.

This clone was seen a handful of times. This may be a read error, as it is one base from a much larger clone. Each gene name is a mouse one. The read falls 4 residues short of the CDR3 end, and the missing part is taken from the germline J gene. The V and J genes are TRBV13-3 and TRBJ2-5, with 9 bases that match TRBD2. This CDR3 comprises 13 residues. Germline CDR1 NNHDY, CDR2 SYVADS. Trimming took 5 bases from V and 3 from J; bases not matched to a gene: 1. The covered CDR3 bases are TGTGCCAGCAGAGACTGGGGGCAAGAC. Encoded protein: CASRDWGQD. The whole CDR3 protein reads CASRDWGQDTQYF.

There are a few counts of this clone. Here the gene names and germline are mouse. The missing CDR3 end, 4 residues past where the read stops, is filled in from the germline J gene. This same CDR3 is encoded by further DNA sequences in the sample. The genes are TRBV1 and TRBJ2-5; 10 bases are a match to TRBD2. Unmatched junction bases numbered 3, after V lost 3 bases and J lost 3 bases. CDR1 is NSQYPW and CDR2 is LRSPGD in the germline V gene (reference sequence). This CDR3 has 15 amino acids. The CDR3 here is CTCSAPGGAQDTQYF. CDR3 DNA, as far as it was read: TGCACCTGCAGTGCCCCTGGGGGGGCGCAAGAC.

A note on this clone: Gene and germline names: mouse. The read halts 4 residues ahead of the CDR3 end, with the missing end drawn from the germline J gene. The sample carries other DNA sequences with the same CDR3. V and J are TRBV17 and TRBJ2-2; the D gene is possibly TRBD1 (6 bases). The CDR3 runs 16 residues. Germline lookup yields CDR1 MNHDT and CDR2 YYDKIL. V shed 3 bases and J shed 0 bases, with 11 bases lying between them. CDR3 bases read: TGTGCTAGCAGTAGGCGGGACATTGCAAACACCGGG. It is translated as CASSRRDIANTG. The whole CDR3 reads CASSRRDIANTGQLYF.

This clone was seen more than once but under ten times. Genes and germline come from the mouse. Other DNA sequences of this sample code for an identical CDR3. CDR3 region: CTCSRQGNTGQLYF. The CDR3 DNA, read in part, is TGCACCTGCAGCCGACAGGGAAACACCGGG. The gene calls are TRBV1 and TRBJ2-2, with 7 positions matching TRBD1. The missing CDR3 end, 4 residues past where the read stops, is filled in from the germline J gene. This CDR3 spans 14 amino acids. V lost 6 bases and J lost 1; bases outside the gene matches: 2. Germline V CDR1 and CDR2: NSQYPW, LRSPGD (reference sequence).

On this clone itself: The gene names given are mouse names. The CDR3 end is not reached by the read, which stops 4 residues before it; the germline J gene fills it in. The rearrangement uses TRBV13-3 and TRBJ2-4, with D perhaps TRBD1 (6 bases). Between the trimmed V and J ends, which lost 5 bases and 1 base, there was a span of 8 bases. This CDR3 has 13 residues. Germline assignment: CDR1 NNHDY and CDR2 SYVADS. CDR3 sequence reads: CASRDSGQNTLYF. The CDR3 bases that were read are TGTGCCAGCAGGGACAGCGGTCAAAAC.

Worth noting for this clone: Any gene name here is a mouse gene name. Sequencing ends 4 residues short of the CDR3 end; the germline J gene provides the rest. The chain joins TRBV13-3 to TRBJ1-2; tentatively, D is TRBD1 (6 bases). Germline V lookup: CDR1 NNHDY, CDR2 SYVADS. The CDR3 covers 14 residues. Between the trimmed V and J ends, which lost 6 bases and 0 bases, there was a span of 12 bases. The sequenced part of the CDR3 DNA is TGTGCCAGCACCCAGGACAGTGCAAACTCC. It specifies CASTQDSANS. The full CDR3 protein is CASTQDSANSDYTF.

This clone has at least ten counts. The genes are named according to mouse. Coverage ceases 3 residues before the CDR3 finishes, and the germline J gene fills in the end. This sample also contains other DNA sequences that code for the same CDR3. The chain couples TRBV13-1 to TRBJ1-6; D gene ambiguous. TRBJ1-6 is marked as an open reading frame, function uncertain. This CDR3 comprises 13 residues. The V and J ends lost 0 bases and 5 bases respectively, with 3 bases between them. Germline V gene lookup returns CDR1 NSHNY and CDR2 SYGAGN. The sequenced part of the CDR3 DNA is TGTGCCAGCAGTGATGAGGATAATTCGCCC. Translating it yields CASSDEDNSP. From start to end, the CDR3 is CASSDEDNSPLYF.

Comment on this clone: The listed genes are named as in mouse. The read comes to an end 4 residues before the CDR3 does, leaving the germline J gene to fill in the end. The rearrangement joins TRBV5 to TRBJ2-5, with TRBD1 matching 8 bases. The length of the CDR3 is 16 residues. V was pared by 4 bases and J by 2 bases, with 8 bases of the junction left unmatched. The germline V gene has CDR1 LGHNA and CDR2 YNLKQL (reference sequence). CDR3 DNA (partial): TGTGCCAGCAGCCCACCCGCAGGGGGCTTCCAAGAC. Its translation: CASSPPAGGFQD. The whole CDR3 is CASSPPAGGFQDTQYF.

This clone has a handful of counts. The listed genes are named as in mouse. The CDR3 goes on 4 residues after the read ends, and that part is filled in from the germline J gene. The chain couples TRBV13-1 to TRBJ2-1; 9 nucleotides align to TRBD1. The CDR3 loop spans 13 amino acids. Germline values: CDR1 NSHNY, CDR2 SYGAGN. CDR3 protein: CASRGTGQAEQFF. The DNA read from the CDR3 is TGTGCCAGCAGGGGGACAGGGCAGGCT.

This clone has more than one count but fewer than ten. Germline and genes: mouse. The CDR3 sequence: CAWRPTGVYNSPLYF. The CDR3 DNA, read in part, is TGTGCCTGGAGGCCGACAGGGGTGTATAATTCGCCC. V is TRBV31 and J is TRBJ1-6; 8 nucleotides line up with TRBD1. The read comes to an end 3 residues before the CDR3 does, leaving the germline J gene to fill in the end. TRBJ1-6 is an open reading frame whose function is uncertain. Germline V gene data show CDR1 as GKSSPN and CDR2 as SITVG. This CDR3 is 15 amino acids long. V trimming: 3 bases; J trimming: 4 bases; junction bases outside the gene matches: 5.

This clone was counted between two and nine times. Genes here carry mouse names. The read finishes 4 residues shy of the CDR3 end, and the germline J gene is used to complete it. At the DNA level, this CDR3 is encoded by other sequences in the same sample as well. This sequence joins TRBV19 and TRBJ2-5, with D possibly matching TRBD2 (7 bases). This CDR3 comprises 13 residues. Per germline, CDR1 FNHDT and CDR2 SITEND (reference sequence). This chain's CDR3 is CASTRGARDTQYF. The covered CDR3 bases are TGTGCCAGCACCCGGGGGGCGCGGGAC.

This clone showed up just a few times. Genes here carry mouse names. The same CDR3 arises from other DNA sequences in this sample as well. The CDR3 protein is CTCSAGTGDNSPLYF. Incomplete CDR3 DNA: TGCACCTGCAGTGCGGGGACAGGGGATAATTCGCCC. The chain links TRBV1 to TRBJ1-6; 10 positions match TRBD1. The read ends 3 residues early relative to the CDR3; the germline J gene fills the gap. TRBJ1-6 is noted as an ORF with a role that remains uncertain. J was trimmed by 5 bases and V by 3 bases; bases with no gene match: 1. Germline CDR1 reads NSQYPW; CDR2 reads LRSPGD (reference sequence). The CDR3 length is 15 residues.

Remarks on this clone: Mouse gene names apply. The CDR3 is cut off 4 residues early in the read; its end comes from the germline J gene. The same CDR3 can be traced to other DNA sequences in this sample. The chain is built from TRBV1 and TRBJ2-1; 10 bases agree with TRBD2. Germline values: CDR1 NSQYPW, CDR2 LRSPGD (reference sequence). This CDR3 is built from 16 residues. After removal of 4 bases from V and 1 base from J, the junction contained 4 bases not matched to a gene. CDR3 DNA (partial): TGCACCTGCAGTGGGGGGACTGGGGTCAACTATGCT. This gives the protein CTCSGGTGVNYA. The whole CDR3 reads CTCSGGTGVNYAEQFF.

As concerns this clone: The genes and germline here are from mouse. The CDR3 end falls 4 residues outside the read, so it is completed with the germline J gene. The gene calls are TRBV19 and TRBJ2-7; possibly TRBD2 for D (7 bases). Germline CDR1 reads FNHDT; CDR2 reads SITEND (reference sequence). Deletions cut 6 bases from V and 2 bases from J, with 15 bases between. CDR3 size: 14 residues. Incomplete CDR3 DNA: TGTGCCAGCATCGATGCTGGGGGCCCCTAT. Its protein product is CASIDAGGPY. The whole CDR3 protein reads CASIDAGGPYEQYF.

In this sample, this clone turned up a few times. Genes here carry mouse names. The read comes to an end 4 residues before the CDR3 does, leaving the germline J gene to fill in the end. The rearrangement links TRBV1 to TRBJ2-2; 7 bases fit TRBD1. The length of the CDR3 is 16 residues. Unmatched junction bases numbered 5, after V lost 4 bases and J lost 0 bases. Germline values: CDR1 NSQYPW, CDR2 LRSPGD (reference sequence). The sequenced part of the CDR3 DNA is TGCACCTGCAGTGTTCCGGGACAGTCAAACACCGGG. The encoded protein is CTCSVPGQSNTG. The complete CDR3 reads CTCSVPGQSNTGQLYF.

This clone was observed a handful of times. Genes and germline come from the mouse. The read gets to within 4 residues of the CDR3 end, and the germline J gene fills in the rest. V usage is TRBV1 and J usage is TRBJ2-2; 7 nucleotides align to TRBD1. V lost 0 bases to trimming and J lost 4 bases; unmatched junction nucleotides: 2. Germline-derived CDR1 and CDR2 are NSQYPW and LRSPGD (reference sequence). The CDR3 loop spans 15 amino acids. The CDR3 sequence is CTCSADNRGTGQLYF. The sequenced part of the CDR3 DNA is TGCACCTGCAGTGCAGATAACAGGGGCACCGGG.

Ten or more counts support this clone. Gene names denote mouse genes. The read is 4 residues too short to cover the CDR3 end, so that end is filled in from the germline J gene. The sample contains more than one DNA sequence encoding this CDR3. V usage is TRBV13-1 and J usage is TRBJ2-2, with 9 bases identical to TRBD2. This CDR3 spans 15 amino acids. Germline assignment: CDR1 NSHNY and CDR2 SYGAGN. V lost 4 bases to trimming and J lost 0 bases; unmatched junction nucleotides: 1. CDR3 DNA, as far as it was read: TGTGCCAGCAGTCGACTGGGGGCAAACACCGGG. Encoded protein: CASSRLGANTG. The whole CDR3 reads CASSRLGANTGQLYF.

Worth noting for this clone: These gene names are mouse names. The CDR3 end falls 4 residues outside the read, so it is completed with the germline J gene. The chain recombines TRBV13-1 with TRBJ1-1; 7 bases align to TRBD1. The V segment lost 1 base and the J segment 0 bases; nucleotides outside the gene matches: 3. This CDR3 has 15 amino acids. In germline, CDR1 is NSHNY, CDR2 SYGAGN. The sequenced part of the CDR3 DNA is TGTGCCAGCAGTGATCGCAGGGGGGCAAACACA. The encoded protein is CASSDRRGANT. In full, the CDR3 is CASSDRRGANTEVFF.

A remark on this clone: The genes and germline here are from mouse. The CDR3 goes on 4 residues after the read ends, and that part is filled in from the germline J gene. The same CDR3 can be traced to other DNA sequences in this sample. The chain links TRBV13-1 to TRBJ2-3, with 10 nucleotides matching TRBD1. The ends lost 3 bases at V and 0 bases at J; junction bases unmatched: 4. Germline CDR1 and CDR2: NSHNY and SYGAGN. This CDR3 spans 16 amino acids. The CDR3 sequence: CASSGRDRGSAETLYF. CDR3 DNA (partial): TGTGCCAGCAGTGGGCGGGACAGGGGTAGTGCAGAA.

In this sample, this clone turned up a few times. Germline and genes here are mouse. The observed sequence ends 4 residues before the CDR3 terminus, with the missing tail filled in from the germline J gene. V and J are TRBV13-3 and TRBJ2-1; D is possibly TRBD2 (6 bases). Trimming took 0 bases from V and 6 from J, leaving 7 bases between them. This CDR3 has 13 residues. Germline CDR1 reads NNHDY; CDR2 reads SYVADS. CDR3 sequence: CASSDGGVAEQFF. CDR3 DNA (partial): TGTGCCAGCAGTGATGGGGGGGTTGCT.

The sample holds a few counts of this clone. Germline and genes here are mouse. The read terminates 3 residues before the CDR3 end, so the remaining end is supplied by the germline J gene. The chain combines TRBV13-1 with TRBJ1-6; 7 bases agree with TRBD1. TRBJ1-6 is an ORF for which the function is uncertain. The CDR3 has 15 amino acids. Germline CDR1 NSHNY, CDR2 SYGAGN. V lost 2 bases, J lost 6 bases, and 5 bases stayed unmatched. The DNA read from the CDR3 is TGTGCCAGCAGTGAGACAGGGATTGGTAATTCGCCC. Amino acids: CASSETGIGNSP. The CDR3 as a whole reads CASSETGIGNSPLYF.

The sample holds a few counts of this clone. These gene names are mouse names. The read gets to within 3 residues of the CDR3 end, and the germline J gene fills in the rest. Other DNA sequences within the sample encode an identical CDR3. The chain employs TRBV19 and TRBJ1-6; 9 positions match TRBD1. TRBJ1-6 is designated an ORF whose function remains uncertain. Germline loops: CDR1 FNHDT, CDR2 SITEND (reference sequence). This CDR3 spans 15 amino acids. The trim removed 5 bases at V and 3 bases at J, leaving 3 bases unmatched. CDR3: CASRPGQGYNSPLYF. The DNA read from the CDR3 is TGTGCCAGCAGGCCGGGACAGGGCTATAATTCGCCC.

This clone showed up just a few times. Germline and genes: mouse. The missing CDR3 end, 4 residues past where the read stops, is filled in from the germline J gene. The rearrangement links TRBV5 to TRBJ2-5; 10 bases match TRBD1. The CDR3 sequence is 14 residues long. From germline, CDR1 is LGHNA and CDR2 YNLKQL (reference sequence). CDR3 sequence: CASSHPGQGDTQYF. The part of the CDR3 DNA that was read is TGTGCCAGCAGCCACCCGGGACAGGGGGAC.